This entry lists 23 T cell receptor beta chains sequenced from one sample in a study of human T cells and chemical hapten exposure (dated by TCRdb to 2020 to 2022). In the paper's terms, the time point label means: patch test 2, 6 weeks after DPC sensitization. The sample's treatment or condition label, in plain terms: therapeutic diphenylcyclopropenone sensitization with weekly scalp DPC. The library was produced with RACE. Sequencing used a NextSeq 500. The public reads were quality trimmed at Q25 with fastp and then assembled into clones with MiXCR by TCRdb, keeping productive beta chains. Entries are consolidated by CDR3 protein sequence, retaining the most common genes and DNA. For this sample there are tens of thousands of distinct CDR3 sequences; approximately 10% appear just once. The ten largest clones capture roughly 6.8% of the sample. The sequenced sample was whole blood, obtained in connection with sensitization to the hapten diphenylcyclopropenone (DPC). These receptors were collected from a woman between 45 and 65 years old with alopecia areata. Some clones in this sample may be carry-over from other donors' samples.

The J gene is TRBJ1-4, the V gene TRBV5-1; no clear D. The CDR3 is made up of 16 amino acids. V lost 5 bases and J lost 0, with 14 bases in between. Looked up from germline, CDR1 is SGHRS and CDR2 is YFSETQ. CDR3 loop: CASRIRATATNEKLFF. CDR3 in DNA: TGCGCCAGCAGGATCCGGGCCACCGCAACTAATGAAAAACTGTTTTTT.

The chain joins TRBV19 to TRBJ2-1, with no clear D. Germline CDR1 is LNHDA and CDR2 is SQIVND (reference sequence). The CDR3 has 14 residues. V shed 6 bases and J shed 10 bases, with 19 bases lying between them. CDR3 nucleotide sequence: TGTGCCAGTAGACTTCGGTCCGGGCCCCAAGAGCAGTTCTTC. Encoded protein: CASRLRSGPQEQFF.

This clonotype was seen a handful of times. V and J are TRBV30 and TRBJ2-7; D tentatively fits TRBD1 or TRBD2 (5 bases each). The CDR3 runs to 12 residues. The germline V and J ends were trimmed by 5 bases and 2 bases, with 10 bases remaining between them. Per the germline V gene, CDR1 is GTSNPN and CDR2 is SVGIG (reference sequence). The CDR3 coding sequence is TGTGCCTGGGGGACGGGTCCCTACGAGCAGTACTTC. Protein: CAWGTGPYEQYF.

This clonotype was recorded at least ten times. The CDR3 loop is CASSTSGSGDEQFF. The CDR3 coding sequence is TGTGCCAGCAGCACTAGCGGGAGCGGGGATGAGCAGTTCTTC. The chain carries TRBV11-2 and TRBJ2-1; 11 bases map to TRBD2. Trimming removed 5 bases from V and 8 bases from J; junction bases left unmatched: 5. The CDR3 covers 14 residues. In germline, CDR1 is SGHAT, CDR2 FQNNGV.

This clonotype was counted at least ten times. The chain links TRBV4-1 to TRBJ2-7, with 9 bases matching TRBD1. Germline lookup yields CDR1 MGHRA and CDR2 YSYEKL. The CDR3 is 17 residues long. With 4 bases clipped from V and 6 bases from J, the junction kept 16 bases outside the gene matches. This CDR3 reads CASSLEITGTGHREQYF. CDR3 nucleotide sequence: TGCGCCAGCAGCCTGGAAATTACCGGGACAGGGCATCGCGAGCAGTACTTC.

This clonotype was detected ten times or more. The V and J genes are TRBV12-3 or TRBV12-4 and TRBJ1-4, with unresolved D. The CDR3 is 15 residues long. Between the trimmed V and J ends, which lost 6 bases and 7 bases, there was a span of 18 bases. DNA of the CDR3: TGTGCCAGCAGGCCCCGGGCCCCCCGAGCTGAAAAACTGTTTTTT. This sequence encodes CASRPRAPRAEKLFF.

This clonotype was picked up a small number of times. The chain carries TRBV13 and TRBJ2-1; 8 bases fit TRBD1. Germline values: CDR1 PRHDT, CDR2 FYEKMQ (reference sequence). J lost 10 bases, V lost 3 bases, and 11 bases had no gene match. The CDR3 covers 15 residues. CDR3 region: CASSFAGGQGFEQFF. The DNA of the CDR3 is TGTGCCAGCAGCTTTGCAGGAGGACAGGGTTTCGAGCAGTTCTTC.

With respect to this clonotype: One end of the junction fails to match germline, which may point to a read error. The V and J genes are TRBV6-5 and TRBJ2-1; 11 nucleotides agree with TRBD1. The V gene's germline CDR1 is MNHEY and CDR2 SVGAGI. This CDR3 comprises 12 residues. CDR3 sequence: CASSRSPGQGVF. CDR3 DNA: TGTGCCAGCAGTCGCTCACCGGGACAGGGGGTCTTC.

This clonotype was counted many times. The genes are TRBV18 and TRBJ1-3; D ambiguous. This CDR3 comprises 13 residues. The germline V gene encodes CDR1 KGHSH and CDR2 LQKENI. Deletions cut 2 bases from V and 3 bases from J, with 5 bases between. CDR3 in amino acids: CASSPKVGNTIYF. The CDR3, as DNA: TGTGCCAGCTCACCAAAGGTTGGAAACACCATATATTTT. The complete variable domain, with remaining parts taken from reference TRBV18 and TRBJ1-3, reads NAGVMQNPRHLVRRRGQEARLRCSPMKGHSHVYWYRQLPEEGLKFMVYLQKENIIDESGMPKERFSAEFPKEGPSILRIQQVVRGDSAAYFCASSPKVGNTIYFGEGSWLTVV.

The chain carries TRBV5-6 and TRBJ1-3; 10 positions match TRBD1. With 3 bases clipped from V and 0 bases from J, the junction kept 3 bases outside the gene matches. Germline values: CDR1 SGHDT, CDR2 YYEEEE. The CDR3 spans 16 residues. The CDR3: CASSWTGGNSGNTIYF. CDR3 DNA: TGTGCCAGCAGCTGGACAGGGGGAAACTCTGGAAACACCATATATTTT.

This clonotype was observed at least ten times. The J gene is TRBJ2-1, the V gene TRBV18; TRBD2 agrees at 7 bases. The CDR3 contains 16 residues. The trim removed 2 bases at V and 8 bases at J, leaving 12 bases unmatched. Germline-derived CDR1 and CDR2 are KGHSH and LQKENI. In DNA, the CDR3 is TGTGCCAGCTCACCAGGACGCGGGAGAAGTGGGGATGAGCAGTTCTTC. This codes for CASSPGRGRSGDEQFF. Together with reference TRBV18 and TRBJ2-1, the CDR3 gives the full variable domain: NAGVMQNPRHLVRRRGQEARLRCSPMKGHSHVYWYRQLPEEGLKFMVYLQKENIIDESGMPKERFSAEFPKEGPSILRIQQVVRGDSAAYFCASSPGRGRSGDEQFFGPGTRLTVL.

This clonotype was counted many times. The chain joins TRBV29-1 to TRBJ1-2, with 7 bases lining up with TRBD1. The CDR3 contains 13 residues. V shed 3 bases, J shed 7 bases, and the junction held 8 bases outside the gene matches. Germline V lookup: CDR1 SQVTM, CDR2 ANQGSEA. CDR3 nucleotide sequence: TGCAGCGTTGACAACAGGGGTTTGGGTGGCTACACCTTC. This encodes CSVDNRGLGGYTF.

In its sample, this clonotype was seen many times. The V and J genes are TRBV20-1 and TRBJ2-1; 9 bases are shared with TRBD2. This CDR3 has 18 residues. Germline values: CDR1 DFQATT, CDR2 SNEGSKA (reference sequence). J was trimmed by 1 base and V by 0 bases; bases with no gene match: 10. CDR3 residues: CSARDYWAGGGSYNEQFF. The DNA of the CDR3 is TGCAGTGCTAGAGACTATTGGGCGGGAGGGGGGTCCTACAATGAGCAGTTCTTC.

This clonotype was seen a handful of times. The chain employs TRBV27 and TRBJ1-1; D possibly corresponds to TRBD1 (5 bases). Germline CDR1 and CDR2: MNHEY and SMNVEV (reference sequence). The ends were cut back, 6 bases at V and 4 bases at J, with 18 bases in the middle. This CDR3 has 15 residues. The CDR3 is CASSRDFTSATEAFF. CDR3 bases: TGTGCCAGCAGCCGGGACTTCACCTCCGCCACTGAAGCTTTCTTT.

This clonotype was observed many times. The rearrangement joins TRBV6-6 to TRBJ2-7; D gene ambiguous. With 2 bases removed from V and 0 bases from J, the gap between germline ends came to 2 bases. The length of the CDR3 is 12 residues. Germline CDR1 reads MNHNY; CDR2 reads SVGAGI (reference sequence). CDR3 nucleotides: TGTGCCAGCAGTTACGACTCCTACGAGCAGTACTTC. Protein sequence: CASSYDSYEQYF.

The sample holds many counts of this clonotype. The chain employs TRBV20-1 and TRBJ1-1; perhaps TRBD1 as D (5 bases). The V end lost 0 bases, the J end lost 5 bases, and 13 bases lay between the germline ends. The CDR3 has 14 amino acids. The germline V gene has CDR1 DFQATT and CDR2 SNEGSKA (reference sequence). CDR3 protein: CSARDSRVPTEAFF. The CDR3 DNA reads as TGCAGTGCTAGAGATAGCAGGGTCCCGACTGAAGCTTTCTTT.

This clonotype came up many times. This chain joins TRBV20-1 and TRBJ1-5, with 8 bases that match TRBD1. With 2 bases clipped from V and 2 bases from J, the junction kept 8 bases outside the gene matches. Germline CDR1 DFQATT, CDR2 SNEGSKA (reference sequence). This CDR3 has 16 amino acids. The CDR3 sequence: CSARRTGGLGNQPQHF. CDR3 bases: TGCAGTGCTAGAAGAACAGGGGGTCTCGGCAATCAGCCCCAGCATTTT.

There are many counts of this clonotype. The chain links TRBV5-5 to TRBJ2-1; 11 positions match TRBD2. From germline, CDR1 is SGHKS and CDR2 YYEKEE (reference sequence). With 2 bases clipped from V and 7 bases from J, the junction kept 5 bases outside the gene matches. The CDR3 is 15 amino acids. CDR3 sequence: CASSLLAGAGNEQFF. CDR3 coding DNA: TGTGCCAGCAGCTTACTAGCGGGAGCCGGAAATGAGCAGTTCTTC.

This clonotype was detected many times. The genes are TRBV11-2 and TRBJ2-2, with 8 bases identical to TRBD2. With 3 bases clipped from V and 1 base from J, the junction kept 1 base outside the gene matches. Germline V lookup: CDR1 SGHAT, CDR2 FQNNGV. The CDR3 length is 15 residues. The CDR3 DNA is TGTGCCAGCAGCTTCCTAGCGGGGAACACCGGGGAGCTGTTTTTT. Translating it yields CASSFLAGNTGELFF.

This clonotype has at least ten counts. The V and J genes are TRBV20-1 and TRBJ2-3, with 8 bases identical to TRBD2. This CDR3 spans 15 amino acids. V was clipped by 8 bases and J by 3 bases; unmatched bases: 13. Germline values: CDR1 DFQATT, CDR2 SNEGSKA (reference sequence). CDR3 region: CSPGVAGQVTDTQYF. The CDR3 nucleotides are TGCAGTCCCGGGGTAGCGGGACAAGTTACAGATACGCAGTATTTT.

The sample holds a few counts of this clonotype. The chain uses TRBV29-1 and TRBJ2-2, with D hard to call. Germline CDR1 reads SQVTM; CDR2 reads ANQGSEA. The CDR3 has 13 amino acids. V dropped 6 bases and J dropped 3 bases, with 11 bases sitting between them. CDR3 protein: CSVLEDDTGELFF. CDR3 bases: TGCAGCGTCCTAGAGGACGACACCGGGGAGCTGTTTTTT.

The CDR3 DNA reads as TGCGCCAGCAGCCAAGTGGGACAGCGATTAGATACGCAGTATTTT. Residues: CASSQVGQRLDTQYF. The V gene is TRBV4-1, the J gene TRBJ2-3; 7 positions agree with TRBD1. Germline CDR1 is MGHRA and CDR2 is YSYEKL. CDR3 length: 15 residues. Unmatched junction bases numbered 6, after V lost 1 base and J lost 5 bases.

This clonotype has at least ten counts. This chain links TRBV29-1 with TRBJ2-1, with D unclear. V dropped 7 bases and J dropped 3 bases, with 4 bases sitting between them. The CDR3 is made up of 10 amino acids. The germline V gene encodes CDR1 SQVTM and CDR2 ANQGSEA. CDR3 protein: CSAYYNEQFF. The CDR3 bases are TGCAGCGCCTACTACAATGAGCAGTTCTTC.